Following are 23 T cell receptor beta chains from one sample sequenced in a study of cytomegalovirus exposure and HLA in healthy donors. Both 60 Vbeta primers and 13 Jbeta primers went into the PCR. The method was immunoSEQ multiplex PCR; TCRdb's version includes in-frame clones alone and lacks a portion of them. This sample's table reports roughly 110,000 clones. Sequencing was carried out using PBMCs. Every receptor here comes from a man aged 25 to 40 in good health and CMV-seronegative.

The rearrangement uses TRBV12-5 and TRBJ2-5; 12 positions agree with TRBD1. Germline V gene data show CDR1 as LGHNT and CDR2 as FRNRAP. The CDR3 runs to 18 residues. With 2 bases clipped from V and 4 bases from J, the junction kept 11 bases outside the gene matches. Here the CDR3 DNA reads TGTGCTAGTGGTTTGTCTTTGGGACAGGGGGCTAGGGGAGAGACCCAGTACTTC. Its translation: CASGLSLGQGARGETQYF.

The chain couples TRBV14 to TRBJ2-4; D call uncertain. Looked up from germline, CDR1 is SGHDN and CDR2 is FVKESK. The CDR3 runs 13 residues. V was cut by 0 bases and J by 13 bases, with 13 bases left in between. The CDR3 loop reads CASSQESGVLQYF. The CDR3 bases are TGTGCCAGCAGCCAAGAGTCGGGTGTCTTACAGTACTTC.

V and J are TRBV20-1 and TRBJ2-4; D is possibly TRBD2 (6 bases). Trimming removed 7 bases from V and 11 bases from J, with 15 bases in between. The CDR3 runs to 11 residues. The germline V gene has CDR1 DFQATT and CDR2 SNEGSKA (reference sequence). CDR3 protein: CSGVGGSLQYF. CDR3 DNA sequence: TGCAGTGGGGTCGGAGGGAGTCTTCAGTACTTC.

This chain connects TRBV5-6 to TRBJ1-6; possibly TRBD1 for D (6 bases). The V gene's germline CDR1 is SGHDT and CDR2 YYEEEE. Trimming left V 6 bases short and J 4 bases short, with 11 bases between. The CDR3 is 14 amino acids. Here the CDR3 reads CASTTGQYNSPLHF. The CDR3 DNA sequence: TGTGCCAGCACCACAGGACAGTATAATTCACCCCTCCACTTT.

The J gene is TRBJ1-2, the V gene TRBV15, with unresolved D. Germline CDR1 LNHNV, CDR2 YYDKDF (reference sequence). This CDR3 contains 15 residues. Between the trimmed V and J ends, which lost 2 bases and 5 bases, there was a span of 15 bases. This CDR3 is CATSRLSTENYGYTF. The CDR3 DNA follows: TGTGCCACCAGCAGATTATCGACGGAGAATTATGGCTACACCTTC.

The rearrangement uses TRBV19 and TRBJ1-2, with 7 positions matching TRBD1. The V gene end was trimmed by 8 bases and the J gene end by 8 bases; junction bases not matched to a gene: 20. There are 16 residues in the CDR3. Germline values: CDR1 LNHDA, CDR2 SQIVND (reference sequence). This CDR3 reads CASLASGTEFPAGYTF. CDR3 in DNA: TGTGCCAGTCTTGCTTCCGGGACAGAGTTCCCCGCGGGCTACACCTTC.

The V call is TRBV6-5, the J call TRBJ1-4; 8 nucleotides match TRBD1. CDR3 length: 14 amino acids. Germline values: CDR1 MNHEY, CDR2 SVGAGI. Trimming removed 4 bases from V and 5 bases from J; junction bases left unmatched: 3. CDR3 in amino acids: CASSSTGANEKLFF. In nucleotides, the CDR3 is TGTGCCAGCAGTTCGACAGGGGCCAATGAAAAACTGTTTTTT.

The chain has TRBV9 and TRBJ1-2; 10 nucleotides align to TRBD1. Unmatched junction bases numbered 5, after V lost 2 bases and J lost 7 bases. The V gene's germline CDR1 is SGDLS and CDR2 YYNGEE. CDR3 length equals 14 residues. The CDR3 is CASSVDRGRRGYTF. CDR3 DNA: TGTGCCAGCAGCGTTGACAGGGGGCGACGTGGCTACACCTTC.

The rearrangement uses TRBV5-5 and TRBJ2-6; 7 bases are shared with TRBD2. J lost 0 bases, V lost 1 base, and 7 bases had no gene match. The germline gives CDR1 SGHKS, CDR2 YYEKEE (reference sequence). The CDR3 runs to 18 residues. The CDR3 reads CASSLSRGEGSGANVLTF. The CDR3 DNA reads TGTGCCAGCAGCTTGTCCCGGGGGGAAGGCTCTGGGGCCAACGTCCTGACTTTC.

Points on this clone: This sample includes further DNA sequences coding for the same CDR3. The chain uses TRBV27 and TRBJ2-5; 12 nucleotides agree with TRBD1. V trimming: 5 bases; J trimming: 4 bases; junction bases outside the gene matches: 5. This CDR3 is 15 amino acids long. Germline V gene data show CDR1 as MNHEY and CDR2 as SMNVEV (reference sequence). The CDR3 DNA follows: TGTGCCAGCAGTGGCCGGGACAGGGGGCGAGAGACCCAGTACTTC. Its translation is CASSGRDRGRETQYF.

V gene TRBV13 combines with J gene TRBJ2-2, with a possible D match to TRBD2 (5 bases). Trimming cost V 6 bases and J 3 bases, with 17 bases left between them. The CDR3 has 16 amino acids. Looked up from germline, CDR1 is PRHDT and CDR2 is FYEKMQ (reference sequence). The CDR3 bases are TGTGCCAGCAGTTGGGCGGGCCGTGGGGACACCGGGGAGCTGTTTTTT. It encodes CASSWAGRGDTGELFF.

This chain uses TRBV7-2 with TRBJ2-5; TRBD2 aligns across 9 bases. CDR1 SGHTA and CDR2 FQGNSA come from the germline V gene. Losses at the gene ends were 7 bases for V and 0 bases for J; bases not matched to a gene: 12. The CDR3 has 17 amino acids. In DNA, the CDR3 is TGTGCCAGCACCCCGGGAGGGGCGGGGGGGTACCAAGAGACCCAGTACTTC. It is translated as CASTPGGAGGYQETQYF.

The chain recombines TRBV5-1 with TRBJ1-5; D is perhaps TRBD1 (5 bases). Germline assignment: CDR1 SGHRS and CDR2 YFSETQ. The CDR3 is made up of 20 amino acids. V was shortened by 1 base and J by 5 bases, with 28 bases between the two germline ends. The CDR3 loop is CASSLRWVGSGLGQYQPQHF. CDR3 DNA: TGCGCCAGCAGCTTGAGATGGGTTGGGTCAGGGCTTGGCCAGTATCAGCCCCAGCATTTT.

This chain connects TRBV5-1 to TRBJ2-7, with a weak D call TRBD2 (6 bases). CDR1 and CDR2 (germline): SGHRS, YFSETQ. The CDR3 contains 15 residues. Trimming pared 0 bases from V and 3 bases from J, leaving 13 bases between. CDR3 bases: TGCGCCAGCAGCTTGGGCTCGCTAGCGAACTACGAGCAGTACTTC. Translated, it gives CASSLGSLANYEQYF.

This chain uses TRBV6-6 with TRBJ2-1, with a possible D match to TRBD2 (6 bases). The V gene's germline CDR1 is MNHNY and CDR2 SVGAGI (reference sequence). The CDR3 is made up of 14 amino acids. V was trimmed by 7 bases and J by 7 bases, leaving 17 bases between them. DNA of the CDR3: TGTGCCAGCACTGAGGGACTCGCAGCTAATGAGCAGTTCTTC. It translates to CASTEGLAANEQFF.

The chain has TRBV6-5 and TRBJ2-1; 8 nucleotides agree with TRBD1. Germline values: CDR1 MNHEY, CDR2 SVGAGI. V shed 4 bases and J 8 bases; nucleotides not matched to a gene: 7. This CDR3 has 14 residues. The CDR3: CASSSRGREDEQFF. The CDR3 DNA is TGTGCCAGCAGTTCCAGGGGGCGTGAGGATGAGCAGTTCTTC.

The CDR3 DNA reads as TGCGCCAGCAGCTTATACAGGAGCTCCTACGAGCAGTACTTC. Its protein product is CASSLYRSSYEQYF. This chain links TRBV5-1 with TRBJ2-7; tentative D call: TRBD1 (5 bases). The germline CDR1 and CDR2 sequences are SGHRS and YFSETQ. V lost 2 bases and J 0 bases, leaving 9 bases between the germline ends. The CDR3 runs to 14 residues.

The chain joins TRBV7-6 to TRBJ2-2; 7 bases map to TRBD1. Germline V gene sequence: CDR1 SGHVS, CDR2 FNYEAQ. V gave up 4 bases and J gave up 4 bases; unmatched junction bases: 9. The CDR3 is made up of 16 amino acids. As DNA, the CDR3 is TGTGCCAGCAGCTCTTCACAGGGGTTAAGCACCGGGGAGCTGTTTTTT. This codes for CASSSSQGLSTGELFF.

The chain employs TRBV18 and TRBJ1-1; no definite D call. Germline V gene lookup returns CDR1 KGHSH and CDR2 LQKENI. Deletions cut 0 bases from V and 1 base from J, with 6 bases between. The CDR3 runs to 14 residues. CDR3 sequence (DNA): TGTGCCAGCTCACCACCAAGCACGAACACTGAAGCTTTCTTT. This sequence encodes CASSPPSTNTEAFF.

V usage is TRBV30 and J usage is TRBJ1-2; D gene uncertain. V gave up 0 bases and J gave up 8 bases, with 19 bases separating them. The CDR3 extends over 15 amino acids. Germline values: CDR1 GTSNPN, CDR2 SVGIG (reference sequence). CDR3 DNA sequence: TGTGCCTGGAGTGTCTTGGCCCTCAGATCGAGGGGCTACACCTTC. This codes for CAWSVLALRSRGYTF.

This chain links TRBV6-1 with TRBJ1-1; 10 bases line up with TRBD1. This CDR3 has 15 residues. Per germline, CDR1 MNHNS and CDR2 SASEGT. Losses at the gene ends were 3 bases for V and 0 bases for J; bases not matched to a gene: 1. CDR3 sequence reads: CASSEGQGMNTEAFF. CDR3 nucleotides: TGTGCCAGCAGTGAGGGACAGGGGATGAACACTGAAGCTTTCTTT.

For the CDR3, the DNA is TGTGCCAGCAGCTCCCCGCGGGCGCGCACAGATACGCAGTATTTT. Encoded protein: CASSSPRARTDTQYF. V and J are TRBV7-8 and TRBJ2-3; tentative D call: TRBD2 (5 bases). V was cut by 4 bases and J by 1 base, with 12 bases left in between. In germline, CDR1 is SGHVS, CDR2 FQNEAQ. The CDR3 length is 15 residues. Full variable domain (rest looked up from reference TRBV7-8 and TRBJ2-3): GAGVSQSPRYKVAKRGQDVALRCDPISGHVSLFWYQQALGQGPEFLTYFQNEAQLDKSGLPSDRFFAERPEGSVSTLKIQRTQQEDSAVYLCASSSPRARTDTQYFGPGTRLTVL.

CDR3: CASYDSRDTEAFF. Here the CDR3 DNA reads TGTGCCAGCTACGACAGCAGGGACACTGAAGCTTTCTTT. The V gene is TRBV6-1, the J gene TRBJ1-1; a weak D match, TRBD1 (5 bases). The CDR3 totals 13 residues. The V end lost 8 bases, the J end lost 3 bases, and 13 bases lay between the germline ends. Germline V gene data show CDR1 as MNHNS and CDR2 as SASEGT.